The entry that follows covers one T cell receptor beta chain sequence. Its antigen remains unidentified. This sample is part of a study of lymphopenia after photon versus proton radiotherapy. Study-level findings and limits: Post-nadir TCR diversity decline inversely tracked overall survival among those who died. Authors raise, but do not show, better survival with proton therapy.

Measured with immunoSEQ multiplex PCR; TCRdb has only the in-frame clones, and not every one. The sample has around 64,000 clones, 80% to 95% seen once. Germline V CDR1 and CDR2: MNHEY, SVGAGI. With V trimmed by 6 bases and J by 2 bases, 5 bases remained unmatched. CDR3 length: 14 residues. This clonotype was obtained from a woman aged 40 to 50 with cholangiocarcinoma. Here the sequenced sample was peripheral blood, taken from a patient treated with photon-based radiotherapy. The chain has TRBV6-5 and TRBJ2-7; TRBD1 matches at 9 bases. In DNA, the CDR3 is TGTGCCAGCAGGCCCGGGACAGGGACCTACGAGCAGTACTTC. This gives the protein CASRPGTGTYEQYF.